This T cell receptor beta chain emerged from a study of cytomegalovirus exposure and HLA in healthy donors. All donors participated as healthy donors of bone marrow. Study-wide points: The authors listed around 150 TCR beta chains as cytomegalovirus-associated. TCR association rates varied by HLA locus in a later analysis, with DRB1 highest and HLA-C lowest. The authors considered a cluster of highly shared sequence variants likely to be a sequencing artifact.

Both 60 Vbeta primers and 13 Jbeta primers went into the PCR. The protocol was immunoSEQ multiplex PCR, while the TCRdb copy is restricted to in-frame clones and leaves out a portion. The sample yields roughly 100,000 clones, over 70% seen once. In its sample, this clone was seen a few times. The antigen is unknown. The CDR3 spans 13 residues. Trimming left V 2 bases short and J 2 bases short, with 7 bases between. The germline CDR1 and CDR2 sequences are SNHLY and FYNNEI. The receptor comes from a man aged 35 to 55 in good health and CMV-seronegative. The rearrangement links TRBV2 to TRBJ2-7; D possibly corresponds to TRBD1 (6 bases). Sequenced: PBMCs. The CDR3 sequence is CASSEQGTYEQYF. In nucleotides, the CDR3 is TGTGCCAGCAGTGAACAGGGGACCTACGAGCAGTACTTC.